These T cell receptor beta chains were read from a single sample in a study of blood T cell repertoires in COVID-19. The table came from immunoSEQ multiplex PCR; TCRdb's copy has only in-frame clones and leaves some out. In the table there are 130,000 to 150,000 clones, 84% of which are singletons. The sample consisted of peripheral blood. These receptors all stem from a human donor in a cohort sampled during active COVID-19. The CDR3 runs from the conserved cysteine through the conserved F or W. The D gene is left open where the match is weak. Some rows mark clone size as missing; the rest say once, few, many or name a class of expanded clone.

cdr3_nt cdr3_aa j_call clone_size cdr3_length d_call v_call
TGTGCCAGCAGTCCACACGGACAGAAATTCTCTAACGAGCAGTACTTC CASSPHGQKFSNEQYF TRBJ2-7 NA 16 NA TRBV28
TGTGCCAGCAGTGAAGCAGGGGGTCCTCGGTTGGAGCAGTACTTC CASSEAGGPRLEQYF TRBJ2-7 NA 15 NA TRBV2
TGTGCCAGCAGTCAGGCCCTGGGACAGTACAATGAGCAGTTCTTC CASSQALGQYNEQFF TRBJ2-1 NA 15 TRBD1 TRBV6-2/TRBV6-3
TGCGCCAGCAGCCCGGGACAGCTCACTGAAGCTTTCTTT CASSPGQLTEAFF TRBJ1-1 NA 13 TRBD1 TRBV5-1
TGTGCCATCAGTGGACTAGCGGCGAACACCGGGGAGCTGTTTTTT CAISGLAANTGELFF TRBJ2-2 NA 15 TRBD2 TRBV10-3
TGTGCCAGCAGGAGAGACACCGGGGAGCTGTTTTTT CASRRDTGELFF TRBJ2-2 NA 12 NA TRBV6-6
TGTGCCAGCAGCAGCCTAAGGTGGACAGGGCTTGAGACTGGAGATTCACCCCTCCACTTT CASSSLRWTGLETGDSPLHF TRBJ1-6 few 20 TRBD1 TRBV4-2
TGTGCCAGTAGTCCAGGGAGGCGGTATGGCTACACCTTC CASSPGRRYGYTF TRBJ1-2 NA 13 NA TRBV19
TGTGCCAGCAGTGAATGGGGCTCCTCAGGGGATGAGCAGTTCTTC CASSEWGSSGDEQFF TRBJ2-1 many 15 NA TRBV6-1
TGTGCCAGCAGTCTAAATTGGGGGGTGGGAGAGCAGTACTTC CASSLNWGVGEQYF TRBJ2-7 NA 14 NA TRBV7-2
TGTGCCAGCAGCTTATCCGGGACTAGCGGAAACAATGAGCAGTTCTTC CASSLSGTSGNNEQFF TRBJ2-1 NA 16 TRBD2 TRBV7-2
TGTGCCAGCAGCCAAGACAGGGGCCCAGAGACCCAGTACTTC CASSQDRGPETQYF TRBJ2-5 NA 14 TRBD1 TRBV7-2
TGTGCCAGCAGCCCGGGGACTGCCGCAGATACGCAGTATTTT CASSPGTAADTQYF TRBJ2-3 few 14 NA TRBV9
TGTGCCAGCAGCCTCCAGGGCTGGGGAAACACTGAAGCTTTCTTT CASSLQGWGNTEAFF TRBJ1-1 NA 15 NA TRBV7-9
TGCGCCAGCAGCTTCGGGACTGCCAAGGAAGGCTACACCTTC CASSFGTAKEGYTF TRBJ1-2 NA 14 NA TRBV5-1
TGTGCCAGCAGGGGGAGGCCTGTTTACGAGCAGTACTTC CASRGRPVYEQYF TRBJ2-7 NA 13 NA TRBV6-5
TGCGCCAGCAGCCAAGACAGGTGGAGCTACACCTTC CASSQDRWSYTF TRBJ1-2 NA 12 NA TRBV4-3
TGTGCCAGCAGTTACTCTGCGGGGGGCCGTAATTCACCCCTCCACTTT CASSYSAGGRNSPLHF TRBJ1-6 once 16 NA TRBV6-5
TGTGCCAGCAGCCAGGGGGCGGGGATGAACACTGAAGCTTTCTTT CASSQGAGMNTEAFF TRBJ1-1 NA 15 TRBD1 TRBV7-9
TGTGCCAGCAGTTTTGGGGACAGGGGAAATCAGCCCCAGCATTTT CASSFGDRGNQPQHF TRBJ1-5 few 15 TRBD1 TRBV27
TGTGCCAGCAGCATGCCCCAGCGGGGACTCTCCTACAATGAGCAGTTCTTC CASSMPQRGLSYNEQFF TRBJ2-1 NA 17 TRBD2 TRBV7-9
TGTGCCATCAGTGAAGGGCGGGGGGACCCAGATACGCAGTATTTT CAISEGRGDPDTQYF TRBJ2-3 NA 15 TRBD2 TRBV10-3
TGCGCCAGCAGCCAAGATCTAGAGCGGGGGACTAGCACAGATACGCAGTATTTT CASSQDLERGTSTDTQYF TRBJ2-3 once 18 TRBD2 TRBV4-1
TGTGCCAGCAGCTTTGGCAGGGCAAACACTGAAGCTTTCTTT CASSFGRANTEAFF TRBJ1-1 NA 14 NA TRBV7-8
TGTGCCAGCAGCGGACAGGGAAATTCACCCCTCCACTTT CASSGQGNSPLHF TRBJ1-6 NA 13 TRBD1 TRBV11-2
TGTGCCAGTAGTATCCAGGGGGCTGCCAATACTGAAGCTTTCTTT CASSIQGAANTEAFF TRBJ1-1 once 15 TRBD1 TRBV19
TGTGCCAGTAGTCCGCAGGGAATCGGCGGCTACACCTTC CASSPQGIGGYTF TRBJ1-2 NA 13 NA TRBV19
TGTGCCAGCAGCCCTAGCGGGGAAGAGACCCAGTACTTC CASSPSGEETQYF TRBJ2-5 NA 13 TRBD2 TRBV12-3/TRBV12-4
TGTGCCAGCAGCCTAAAGACAGGGATCCATGAAAAACTGTTTTTT CASSLKTGIHEKLFF TRBJ1-4 NA 15 TRBD1 TRBV7-8
TGTGCCAGCAGCTTGGGTATGGGCTTGAGGGAGCGGGAGCAGTACTTC CASSLGMGLREREQYF TRBJ2-7 NA 16 NA TRBV5-6
TGCAGCGTTCGACAGGGGGCTGCTGGAGCTTTCTTT CSVRQGAAGAFF TRBJ1-1 NA 12 TRBD1 TRBV29-1
TGTGCCACCAGTGATGATTCGGGACTCCTTAGTCCCTATGGCTACACCTTC CATSDDSGLLSPYGYTF TRBJ1-2 NA 17 NA TRBV24-1
TGTGCCAGCAGCTCATCCAGCGGGACAGGGGTGAAGGTAGCCAAAAACATTCAGTACTTC CASSSSSGTGVKVAKNIQYF TRBJ2-4 NA 20 TRBD1 TRBV9
TGTGCCAGCAGCCAAGGGGACAAGGGACCCTACGAGCAGTACTTC CASSQGDKGPYEQYF TRBJ2-7 NA 15 NA TRBV4-2
TGTGCCAGCAGCCGGTCCGCCGTCCACCAGGGAAACTATGGCTACACCTTC CASSRSAVHQGNYGYTF TRBJ1-2 NA 17 NA TRBV21-1
TGTGCCAGCAGCTCCTACCAGGGGACTAGCGGGGGAGATGAGCAGTTCTTC CASSSYQGTSGGDEQFF TRBJ2-1 NA 17 TRBD2 TRBV5-8
TGTGCCAGCAGCGTAGGCGGGGGCCTCTCCTACAATGAGCAGTTCTTC CASSVGGGLSYNEQFF TRBJ2-1 NA 16 NA TRBV9
TGTGCCAGCTCCAGAGGGAACTATGGCTACACCTTC CASSRGNYGYTF TRBJ1-2 NA 12 NA TRBV6-5
TGTGCCAGTAACGACAGGGCCAGCTCCTATAATTCACCCCTCCACTTT CASNDRASSYNSPLHF TRBJ1-6 NA 16 TRBD1 TRBV19
TGTGCCAGCTCACCGGGAGAGGGTTCACCCCTCCACTTT CASSPGEGSPLHF TRBJ1-6 few 13 NA TRBV18
TGCGCCAGCAGCCCGGGACAGGGGAGGAATGAAAAACTGTTTTTT CASSPGQGRNEKLFF TRBJ1-4 NA 15 TRBD1 TRBV5-1
TGTGCCAGCAGCCACCAGGGTACCGAAGCTTTCTTT CASSHQGTEAFF TRBJ1-1 NA 12 NA TRBV4-2
TGCGCCAGCAGCCAAGGAGGCGCCCTCTCTGGGGCCAACGTCCTGACTTTC CASSQGGALSGANVLTF TRBJ2-6 NA 17 NA TRBV4-3
TGTGCCACCCACTGGGGGTCAGGGGCGGTGACCGGGGAGCTGTTTTTT CATHWGSGAVTGELFF TRBJ2-2 NA 16 NA TRBV5-4
TGTGCCAGCAGCGTAGGGGGCGCAGGGGGCTACACCTTC CASSVGGAGGYTF TRBJ1-2 NA 13 NA TRBV9
TGTGCCAGCAGTTACTCCTGGACAGACCACTACGAGCAGTACTTC CASSYSWTDHYEQYF TRBJ2-7 NA 15 NA TRBV6-2/TRBV6-3
TGTGCCAGCAGCCCTCCGCAGGCATATGGCTACACCTTC CASSPPQAYGYTF TRBJ1-2 NA 13 NA TRBV28
TGTGCCATCAAGTCGGACAGCGCTTCGAACACTGAAGCTTTCTTT CAIKSDSASNTEAFF TRBJ1-1 NA 15 NA TRBV10-3
TGTGCCAGTAGTATGACAGGGGGGAACACCGGGGAGCTGTTTTTT CASSMTGGNTGELFF TRBJ2-2 NA 15 TRBD1 TRBV19
TGTGCCAGCAGTTACCTCCCCACAGCCCGGACTTACAATGAGCAGTTCTTC CASSYLPTARTYNEQFF TRBJ2-1 NA 17 NA TRBV6-2/TRBV6-3
TGCGCCAGCAGCCACCCAGGTTTGGCCGGGGAGCTGTTTTTT CASSHPGLAGELFF TRBJ2-2 NA 14 NA TRBV4-1
TGTGCCATTTGGGGAGACGGACAAGAGACCCAGTACTTC CAIWGDGQETQYF TRBJ2-5 NA 13 NA TRBV7-9
TGCGCCAGCAGTGACGGCGGGGGGGATGAGACCCAGTACTTC CASSDGGGDETQYF TRBJ2-5 NA 14 TRBD2 TRBV10-1
TGTGCCAGCATTCCGGGACAGGGTTACACTGAAGCTTTCTTT CASIPGQGYTEAFF TRBJ1-1 NA 14 TRBD1 TRBV6-5
TGTGCCAGCAGCTACAGGGTTAGGGAAAAACTGTTTTTT CASSYRVREKLFF TRBJ1-4 NA 13 NA TRBV7-2